These 29 T cell receptor beta chains were all obtained from the same sample, sequenced in a study of shared clonotypes between healthy human individuals. This table comes from immunoSEQ multiplex PCR, and its TCRdb copy is limited to in-frame clones, with some not included. The sample has 2 million to 3 million clones; approximately 93% are singletons. Sequenced sample: naive CD4+ T cells from PBMCs. Subset described: CD45RA+ positively selected. The origin of the receptors is a man aged 18-30 years in good health. Some clones in this sample may be carry-over from other donors' samples.

The rearrangement links TRBV23-1 to TRBJ2-2, with unresolved D. TRBV23-1 is an ORF for which the function is uncertain. The V and J ends lost 0 bases and 2 bases respectively, with 13 bases between them. CDR3 length: 17 residues. DNA of the CDR3: TGCGCCAGCAGTCAATCCTCGGACGGATTCAACACCGGGGAGCTGTTTTTT. Its translation: CASSQSSDGFNTGELFF.

The V gene is TRBV9, the J gene TRBJ1-3; 9 bases are a match to TRBD1. Germline CDR1 and CDR2: SGDLS and YYNGEE. Trimming cost V 6 bases and J 0 bases; bases outside gene matches: 7. The CDR3 runs to 16 residues. CDR3 in DNA: TGTGCCAGCACACAGGGGGCAGTGAGCTCTGGAAACACCATATATTTT. Protein sequence: CASTQGAVSSGNTIYF.

DNA of the CDR3: TGTGCCAGCAGCGTAGATGGGCGGATCCACCAAGAGACCCAGTACTTC. Residues: CASSVDGRIHQETQYF. The rearrangement joins TRBV9 to TRBJ2-5; D ambiguous. The V and J ends lost 0 bases and 0 bases respectively, with 12 bases between them. The germline V gene has CDR1 SGDLS and CDR2 YYNGEE. The CDR3 length is 16 residues.

A note on this clone: Distinct nucleotide sequences in the sample also encode this CDR3. This chain links TRBV27 with TRBJ2-5; 16 bases align to TRBD2. The CDR3 has 14 residues. J gave up 5 bases and V 6 bases, and 0 bases lay outside the gene matches. Germline V gene data show CDR1 as MNHEY and CDR2 as SMNVEV (reference sequence). The DNA of the CDR3 is TGTGCCAGCAGGGGACTAGCGGGAGGGGAGACCCAGTACTTC. Amino acid sequence: CASRGLAGGETQYF.

The gene calls are TRBV21-1 and TRBJ2-1; the table's TRBD2 call for D was not verified on the DNA. TRBV21-1 is a pseudogene locus. The CDR3 is made up of 17 amino acids. This CDR3 is CASSIMGRDLGYNEQFF. The CDR3 DNA reads TGTGCCAGCAGCATCATGGGCCGGGATTTGGGCTACAATGAGCAGTTCTTC.

The genes are TRBV9 and TRBJ2-6, with a weak D call TRBD1 (6 bases). Germline V gives CDR1 SGDLS, CDR2 YYNGEE. The length of the CDR3 is 20 residues. The V end lost 4 bases, the J end lost 0 bases, and 23 bases lay between the germline ends. CDR3: CASSSTGKAPYFSGANVLTF. CDR3 DNA sequence: TGTGCCAGCAGCTCAACAGGGAAGGCCCCTTATTTCTCTGGGGCCAACGTCCTGACTTTC.

This clone occurred a few times. The rearrangement uses TRBV30 and TRBJ1-4; perhaps TRBD1 as D (5 bases). CDR3 length equals 15 residues. Trimming removed 5 bases at V and 5 bases at J, with 18 bases between. Germline V lookup: CDR1 GTSNPN, CDR2 SVGIG (reference sequence). The CDR3 region is CAWGSWWRGNEKLFF. CDR3 sequence (DNA): TGTGCCTGGGGATCTTGGTGGAGGGGAAATGAAAAACTGTTTTTT.

The genes are TRBV7-2 and TRBJ2-2, with 7 bases aligning to TRBD1. V shed 8 bases and J 7 bases; nucleotides not matched to a gene: 10. CDR3 length: 14 residues. The V gene's germline CDR1 is SGHTA and CDR2 FQGNSA. The CDR3 region is CASGKTGPDGELFF. As DNA, the CDR3 is TGTGCCAGCGGGAAGACAGGGCCTGACGGGGAGCTGTTTTTT.

This sequence joins TRBV2 and TRBJ1-1; D unclear. Trimming took 5 bases from V and 6 from J, leaving 16 bases between them. Germline V lookup: CDR1 SNHLY, CDR2 FYNNEI. CDR3 length: 14 residues. The CDR3, as DNA: TGTGCCAGCAGTCTTTTGCCGGGCATAGCTGAAGCTTTCTTT. It yields the protein CASSLLPGIAEAFF.

The chain combines TRBV29-1 with TRBJ1-1; possible D gene TRBD1, 5 bases. Germline V gene sequence: CDR1 SQVTM, CDR2 ANQGSEA. The CDR3 runs to 12 residues. V gave up 6 bases and J gave up 6 bases, with 14 bases separating them. CDR3 residues: CSVGWGDAEAFF. Written as DNA, the CDR3 is TGCAGCGTGGGATGGGGGGACGCTGAAGCTTTCTTT.

This chain joins TRBV30 and TRBJ2-1, with 9 bases lining up with TRBD2. V was clipped by 1 base and J by 5 bases; unmatched bases: 6. In germline, CDR1 is GTSNPN, CDR2 SVGIG (reference sequence). The CDR3 has 15 residues. The CDR3 nucleotides are TGTGCCTGGAGTGCGGTAGCGGGAGTAGACAATGAGCAGTTCTTC. Its translation: CAWSAVAGVDNEQFF.

V gene TRBV5-6 combines with J gene TRBJ1-6; D is undetermined. V gave up 1 base and J gave up 3 bases, with 11 bases separating them. CDR3 size: 16 residues. Germline V gene lookup returns CDR1 SGHDT and CDR2 YYEEEE. CDR3 coding DNA: TGTGCCAGCAGCTTGTTCCGGACCCGCTATAATTCACCCCTCCACTTT. The encoded protein is CASSLFRTRYNSPLHF.

The V call is TRBV10-1, the J call TRBJ2-5, with a tentative D call TRBD1 (6 bases). The CDR3 has 13 residues. Germline CDR1 WNHNN, CDR2 SYGVQD (reference sequence). V gave up 5 bases and J gave up 9 bases, with 16 bases separating them. CDR3 region: CASSSTGPVAQYF. In DNA, the CDR3 is TGCGCCAGCAGTTCGACAGGACCTGTGGCCCAGTACTTC.

The V gene is TRBV6-1, the J gene TRBJ1-3, with 7 bases that match TRBD1. The germline CDR1 and CDR2 sequences are MNHNS and SASEGT. Unmatched junction bases numbered 9, after V lost 3 bases and J lost 4 bases. This CDR3 contains 16 residues. In nucleotides, the CDR3 is TGTGCCAGCAGTGAGAGGGCCCCGGGACAGGGAAACACCATATATTTT. It translates to CASSERAPGQGNTIYF.

The rearrangement joins TRBV29-1 to TRBJ1-2, with 7 nucleotides matching TRBD1. Trimming removed 1 base from V and 4 bases from J; junction bases left unmatched: 12. Germline CDR1 and CDR2: SQVTM and ANQGSEA. The CDR3 contains 16 residues. The DNA for the CDR3 is TGCAGCGTTGAAGGGAGGGGAGGAGACAGGGCCTATGGCTACACCTTC. Its translation: CSVEGRGGDRAYGYTF.

The chain recombines TRBV13 with TRBJ2-4; possibly TRBD1 for D (6 bases). CDR1 and CDR2 from the germline V gene are PRHDT and FYEKMQ (reference sequence). V lost 6 bases to trimming and J lost 3 bases, with 18 bases between them. The CDR3 runs to 16 residues. CDR3 sequence: CASSYGGPILKNIQYF. The CDR3 nucleotides are TGTGCCAGCAGTTATGGGGGCCCAATCCTCAAAAACATTCAGTACTTC.

This clone was observed a single time. The gene calls are TRBV28 and TRBJ1-2; 9 bases line up with TRBD1. V lost 7 bases and J lost 7; bases outside the gene matches: 10. Germline V gene sequence: CDR1 MDHEN, CDR2 SYDVKM. This CDR3 spans 14 amino acids. The CDR3 spells CASILRQGVVGYTF. Written as DNA, the CDR3 is TGTGCCAGCATCCTGAGACAGGGGGTGGTTGGCTACACCTTC.

The gene calls are TRBV25-1 and TRBJ1-1, with TRBD1 matching 7 bases. CDR1 and CDR2 (germline): MGHDK, SYGVNS. The CDR3 runs to 16 residues. The ends lost 5 bases at V and 1 base at J; junction bases unmatched: 10. The CDR3 here is CASSPPEKGANTEAFF. The CDR3 nucleotides read TGTGCCAGCAGTCCCCCGGAGAAGGGGGCGAACACTGAAGCTTTCTTT.

This chain uses TRBV4-3 with TRBJ2-7; D ambiguous. V lost 6 bases and J 5 bases, leaving 14 bases between the germline ends. The CDR3 has 13 residues. Germline V gives CDR1 LGHNA, CDR2 YSLEER. CDR3 residues: CASSPTGLNEQYF. In DNA form, the CDR3 reads TGCGCCAGCAGTCCGACGGGTTTAAACGAGCAGTACTTC.

The gene calls are TRBV28 and TRBJ2-1, with D tentatively TRBD2 (6 bases). Trimming removed 1 base at V and 2 bases at J, with 12 bases between. CDR1 is MDHEN, CDR2 SYDVKM, per germline. This CDR3 is 16 amino acids long. Here the CDR3 reads CASSLFYTGAYNEQFF. For the CDR3, the DNA is TGTGCCAGCAGTTTATTCTATACGGGAGCCTACAATGAGCAGTTCTTC.

The rearrangement joins TRBV10-3 to TRBJ2-4; perhaps TRBD1 as D (6 bases). CDR1 and CDR2 (germline): ENHRY, SYGVKD. This CDR3 spans 19 amino acids. V was pared by 4 bases and J by 0 bases, with 22 bases between. In nucleotides, the CDR3 is TGTGCCATCAGTGCCACCTCCGGACAGTCTTTTCTAGCCAAAAACATTCAGTACTTC. Translated, it gives CAISATSGQSFLAKNIQYF.

The J gene is TRBJ2-7, the V gene TRBV11-2, with D uncertain. This CDR3 spans 13 amino acids. Trimming removed 3 bases at V and 5 bases at J, with 11 bases between. Germline CDR1 is SGHAT and CDR2 is FQNNGV. The CDR3 sequence: CASSFERFHEQYF. DNA for the CDR3: TGTGCCAGCAGCTTCGAGAGGTTCCACGAGCAGTACTTC.

The chain recombines TRBV7-8 with TRBJ1-3; D possibly corresponds to TRBD1 (6 bases). V dropped 0 bases and J dropped 4 bases, with 16 bases sitting between them. The CDR3 has 17 residues. Germline V CDR1 and CDR2: SGHVS, FQNEAQ. The CDR3 spells CASSLATWGLSGNTIYF. CDR3 coding DNA: TGTGCCAGCAGCTTAGCGACGTGGGGGCTGTCCGGAAACACCATATATTTT.

With respect to this clone: The identical CDR3 is also encoded by other nucleotide sequences in the sample. CDR3 sequence: CSVEPSSYNEQFF. CDR3 in DNA: TGCAGCGTTGAGCCGAGCTCCTACAATGAGCAGTTCTTC. This chain connects TRBV29-1 to TRBJ2-1, with no clear D. V was trimmed by 3 bases and J by 0 bases, leaving 6 bases between them. Per the germline V gene, CDR1 is SQVTM and CDR2 is ANQGSEA. The CDR3 contains 13 residues.

The rearrangement joins TRBV11-2 to TRBJ2-2, with D possibly matching TRBD2 (5 bases). The CDR3 sequence is 16 residues long. V lost 5 bases and J 5 bases, leaving 18 bases between the germline ends. Germline V gives CDR1 SGHAT, CDR2 FQNNGV. CDR3 nucleotide sequence: TGTGCCAGCAGCACCCCGGGCCCCAGAGGGACCGGGGAGCTGTTTTTT. Its translation is CASSTPGPRGTGELFF.

The rearrangement links TRBV19 to TRBJ2-2, with 7 bases lining up with TRBD1. This CDR3 spans 14 amino acids. V shed 6 bases and J 6 bases; nucleotides not matched to a gene: 7. Per germline, CDR1 LNHDA and CDR2 SQIVND (reference sequence). The CDR3 spells CASRTTQGPGELFF. CDR3 nucleotide sequence: TGTGCCAGTAGAACCACACAGGGGCCCGGGGAGCTGTTTTTT. The full variable domain, completed using reference TRBV19 and TRBJ2-2, is DGGITQSPKYLFRKEGQNVTLSCEQNLNHDAMYWYRQDPGQGLRLIYYSQIVNDFQKGDIAEGYSVSREKKESFPLTVTSAQKNPTAFYLCASRTTQGPGELFFGEGSRLTVL.

About this clone: The same CDR3 can be traced to other DNA sequences in this sample. CDR3 region: CASSYSAGVTDTQYF. In DNA form, the CDR3 reads TGTGCCAGCAGTTACTCGGCGGGAGTAACAGATACGCAGTATTTT. This chain connects TRBV6-5 to TRBJ2-3; 7 nucleotides agree with TRBD2. Germline V gene lookup returns CDR1 MNHEY and CDR2 SVGAGI. The CDR3 is 15 amino acids. J was trimmed by 3 bases and V by 0 bases; bases with no gene match: 3.

V usage is TRBV10-2 and J usage is TRBJ2-7; no clear D. This CDR3 has 14 residues. Germline V gene sequence: CDR1 WSHSY, CDR2 SAAADI. V was pared by 3 bases and J by 2 bases, with 11 bases between. The CDR3 protein is CASSDPSQTYEQYF. The CDR3 DNA is TGCGCCAGCAGTGATCCCTCACAGACCTACGAGCAGTACTTC.

V is TRBV15 and J is TRBJ2-5, with TRBD2 as a possible D gene (6 bases). The V end was cut by 1 base, the J end by 5 bases, with 14 bases between. This CDR3 has 15 amino acids. CDR1 and CDR2 from the germline V gene are LNHNV and YYDKDF (reference sequence). The CDR3 reads CATSRGEVTGETQYF. DNA for the CDR3: TGTGCCACCAGCAGAGGGGAGGTTACGGGGGAGACCCAGTACTTC.